This is a list of T cell receptor beta chains from one sample in a study of shared clonotypes between healthy human individuals. The repertoire was sequenced with immunoSEQ multiplex PCR; TCRdb's copy has only in-frame clones and lacks some. The top ten hold 30% to 35% of the sample, which has some 700,000 clones, less than 95% seen once. Sample: memory CD8+ T cells from PBMCs. These receptors were obtained from a man aged 18 to 30 in good health. Some clones in this sample may be carry-over from other donors' samples. The CDR3 runs from the conserved cysteine through the conserved F or W. A D gene is named only where the DNA matches it firmly. A clone size is listed for some rows: how often the clone was seen (once, few, many), or a class if it is expanded.

abundance: -; v_gene: TRBV27; d_gene: -; j_gene: TRBJ2-3; CDR3nt: TGTGCCAGCATGGACCCTAGCACAGATACGCAGTATTTT; CDR3aa: CASMDPSTDTQYF
abundance: -; v_gene: TRBV7-2; d_gene: -; j_gene: TRBJ2-7; CDR3nt: TGTGCCAGCAGCTTAGTGGGGAAGCTGAGCTCCTACGAGCAGTACTTC; CDR3aa: CASSLVGKLSSYEQYF
abundance: -; v_gene: TRBV2; d_gene: -; j_gene: TRBJ2-5; CDR3nt: TGTGCCAGCAGTGAGAACCCCGGGTCACAAGAGACCCAGTACTTC; CDR3aa: CASSENPGSQETQYF
abundance: -; v_gene: TRBV5-1; d_gene: TRBD1; j_gene: TRBJ1-2; CDR3nt: TGCGCCAGCAGTCAGATTGGGACAGCCTATGGCTACACCTTC; CDR3aa: CASSQIGTAYGYTF
abundance: -; v_gene: TRBV9; d_gene: -; j_gene: TRBJ2-5; CDR3nt: TGTGCCAGCAGCCCCGGGGGGCTAGACCCGACCCAGTACTTC; CDR3aa: CASSPGGLDPTQYF
abundance: -; v_gene: TRBV9; d_gene: -; j_gene: TRBJ2-1; CDR3nt: TGTGCCAGCACCAAGGACATAGAGAACTACAATGAGCAGTTCTTC; CDR3aa: CASTKDIENYNEQFF
abundance: -; v_gene: TRBV11-1; d_gene: TRBD1; j_gene: TRBJ1-4; CDR3nt: TGTGCCAGCAGCTCCGGGACAGGGGGACCAATGAATGAAAAACTGTTTTTT; CDR3aa: CASSSGTGGPMNEKLFF
abundance: -; v_gene: TRBV27; d_gene: -; j_gene: TRBJ2-7; CDR3nt: TGTGCCAGCAGTAATCTCCCACTAGGGGGGTACGAGCAGTACTTC; CDR3aa: CASSNLPLGGYEQYF
abundance: -; v_gene: TRBV5-6; d_gene: -; j_gene: TRBJ2-1; CDR3nt: TGTGCCAGCAGCTTGGGACTGAATGAGCAGTTCTTC; CDR3aa: CASSLGLNEQFF
abundance: -; v_gene: TRBV13; d_gene: -; j_gene: TRBJ2-7; CDR3nt: TGTGCCAGCAGCTACGGGACTGACTCCTACGAGCAGTACTTC; CDR3aa: CASSYGTDSYEQYF
abundance: -; v_gene: TRBV2; d_gene: TRBD1; j_gene: TRBJ2-4; CDR3nt: TGTGCCAGCATTCAAGGAAGGGGACAGGGGGCGTTCGCCAAAAACATTCAGTACTTC; CDR3aa: CASIQGRGQGAFAKNIQYF
abundance: -; v_gene: TRBV30; d_gene: -; j_gene: TRBJ1-1; CDR3nt: TGTGCCTGGAGGGCGGACCACCGAGCTTTCTTT; CDR3aa: CAWRADHRAFF
abundance: -; v_gene: TRBV6-5; d_gene: -; j_gene: TRBJ2-7; CDR3nt: TGTGCCAGCAGCTATACAGGCTCCTACGAGCAGTACTTC; CDR3aa: CASSYTGSYEQYF
abundance: -; v_gene: TRBV27; d_gene: -; j_gene: TRBJ1-1; CDR3nt: TGTGCCAGCAGCACAGGGCGGTATACTGAAGCTTTCTTT; CDR3aa: CASSTGRYTEAFF
abundance: -; v_gene: TRBV5-1; d_gene: -; j_gene: TRBJ2-5; CDR3nt: TGCGCCAGCAGCCCGGATGGGAGTTTACAAGAGACCCAGTACTTC; CDR3aa: CASSPDGSLQETQYF
abundance: -; v_gene: TRBV7-2; d_gene: -; j_gene: TRBJ1-2; CDR3nt: TGTGCCAGCAGCTTAGCCCCACAGGGAAACTATGGCTACACCTTC; CDR3aa: CASSLAPQGNYGYTF
abundance: -; v_gene: TRBV7-2; d_gene: -; j_gene: TRBJ2-1; CDR3nt: TGTGCCAGCAGCTTAGCACTTTACAATGAGCAGTTCTTC; CDR3aa: CASSLALYNEQFF
abundance: -; v_gene: TRBV7-2; d_gene: -; j_gene: TRBJ2-3; CDR3nt: TGTGCCAGCAGGGTTGAGGGGAGCACAGATACGCAGTATTTT; CDR3aa: CASRVEGSTDTQYF
abundance: -; v_gene: TRBV30; d_gene: -; j_gene: TRBJ2-3; CDR3nt: TGTGCCTGGAGTGTACGAACAGGGAGGGCAGATACGCAGTATTTT; CDR3aa: CAWSVRTGRADTQYF
abundance: -; v_gene: TRBV5-8; d_gene: TRBD1; j_gene: TRBJ2-5; CDR3nt: TGTGCCAGCAATTCTTGGACAGGGGAGGGAGAGACCCAGTACTTC; CDR3aa: CASNSWTGEGETQYF
abundance: once; v_gene: TRBV5-1; d_gene: -; j_gene: TRBJ2-1; CDR3nt: TGCGCCAGCAGCTTGGTTGGCGGCAATGAGCAGTTCTTC; CDR3aa: CASSLVGGNEQFF
abundance: -; v_gene: TRBV6-1; d_gene: -; j_gene: TRBJ1-5; CDR3nt: TGTGCCACCCCCGGCTTGACCCGGGATCAGCCCCAGCATTTT; CDR3aa: CATPGLTRDQPQHF
abundance: -; v_gene: TRBV27; d_gene: -; j_gene: TRBJ1-5; CDR3nt: TGTGCCAGCAGTACGGGCAGGCCTGAGTATAGCAATCAGCCCCAGCATTTT; CDR3aa: CASSTGRPEYSNQPQHF
abundance: once; v_gene: TRBV7-2; d_gene: TRBD1; j_gene: TRBJ1-1; CDR3nt: TGTGCCAGCAGCCCCATAGGACAGGGGGGAACTGAAGCTTTCTTT; CDR3aa: CASSPIGQGGTEAFF
abundance: once; v_gene: TRBV19; d_gene: -; j_gene: TRBJ1-1; CDR3nt: TGTGCCAGTAGTGACCGGGGGACTGAAGCTTTCTTT; CDR3aa: CASSDRGTEAFF
abundance: -; v_gene: TRBV9; d_gene: TRBD2; j_gene: TRBJ2-1; CDR3nt: TGTGCCAGCGGGAGCGGGAGCTCCTACAATGAGCAGTTCTTC; CDR3aa: CASGSGSSYNEQFF
abundance: -; v_gene: TRBV30; d_gene: -; j_gene: TRBJ2-7; CDR3nt: TGTGCCTGGAGTGCCCGATTCAGCTCCTACGAGCAGTACTTC; CDR3aa: CAWSARFSSYEQYF
abundance: once; v_gene: TRBV7-8; d_gene: TRBD2; j_gene: TRBJ2-3; CDR3nt: TGTGCCAGCAGCCGACTAGCGGGGATTAGCACAGATACGCAGTATTTT; CDR3aa: CASSRLAGISTDTQYF
abundance: -; v_gene: TRBV7-8; d_gene: TRBD1; j_gene: TRBJ1-2; CDR3nt: TGTGCCAGCAGCTTCTTCCGGGACAGAAACTATGGCTACACCTTC; CDR3aa: CASSFFRDRNYGYTF
abundance: -; v_gene: TRBV6-4; d_gene: -; j_gene: TRBJ2-4; CDR3nt: TGTGCCAGCCAAACTATGATGGGGGTCGCCAAAAACATTCAGTACTTC; CDR3aa: CASQTMMGVAKNIQYF
abundance: -; v_gene: TRBV28; d_gene: TRBD1; j_gene: TRBJ1-3; CDR3nt: TGTGCCAGCAGCGAAACAGGGGGCTCTGGAAACACCATATATTTT; CDR3aa: CASSETGGSGNTIYF
abundance: -; v_gene: TRBV6-1; d_gene: -; j_gene: TRBJ2-3; CDR3nt: TGTGCCAGCAGTGAATTTCGAAACGCTTTGGATACGCAGTATTTT; CDR3aa: CASSEFRNALDTQYF
abundance: -; v_gene: TRBV10-2; d_gene: -; j_gene: TRBJ1-1; CDR3nt: TGCGCCAGCAGTACCAGGGGCGCCGAAGCTTTCTTT; CDR3aa: CASSTRGAEAFF
abundance: once; v_gene: TRBV7-9; d_gene: -; j_gene: TRBJ2-2; CDR3nt: TGTGCCAGCAGCTTATGGTGGCAGGGGAACACCGGGGAGCTGTTTTTT; CDR3aa: CASSLWWQGNTGELFF
abundance: -; v_gene: TRBV27; d_gene: TRBD1; j_gene: TRBJ2-7; CDR3nt: TGTGCCAGCAGGGGGAGGGGCCGGGACAGGGGCTCCTACGAGCAGTACTTC; CDR3aa: CASRGRGRDRGSYEQYF
abundance: -; v_gene: TRBV19; d_gene: -; j_gene: TRBJ1-1; CDR3nt: TGTGCCAGTAGTATCAAGGGGAACACTGAAGCTTTCTTT; CDR3aa: CASSIKGNTEAFF
abundance: -; v_gene: TRBV28; d_gene: -; j_gene: TRBJ1-3; CDR3nt: TGTGCCAGCAGTTATGGAGGGACCCTCTCTGGAAACACCATATATTTT; CDR3aa: CASSYGGTLSGNTIYF
abundance: -; v_gene: TRBV6-5; d_gene: -; j_gene: TRBJ1-5; CDR3nt: TGTGCCAGCAGTTACAGGGGACGGGGTCAGCCCCAGCATTTT; CDR3aa: CASSYRGRGQPQHF
abundance: -; v_gene: TRBV4-1; d_gene: -; j_gene: TRBJ1-1; CDR3nt: TGCGCCAGCAGCCAAGATGGTACAGGGAGGTTTGAAGCTTTCTTT; CDR3aa: CASSQDGTGRFEAFF
abundance: -; v_gene: TRBV12-5; d_gene: -; j_gene: TRBJ1-1; CDR3nt: TGTGCCGCGACCTTCGGGGGATCTAAGGAGAACACTGAAGCTTTCTTT; CDR3aa: CAATFGGSKENTEAFF
abundance: -; v_gene: TRBV2; d_gene: TRBD2; j_gene: TRBJ2-7; CDR3nt: TGTGCCACCCGGGAGCGGGGTTCCTACGAGCAGTACTTC; CDR3aa: CATRERGSYEQYF
abundance: -; v_gene: TRBV25-1; d_gene: -; j_gene: TRBJ2-7; CDR3nt: TGTGCCAGCAGTGGGACTGGGCGAGGGTCCTACGAGCAGTACTTC; CDR3aa: CASSGTGRGSYEQYF
abundance: -; v_gene: TRBV5-4; d_gene: -; j_gene: TRBJ1-2; CDR3nt: TGTGCCAGCAGCCCGACATCAGAAGGCTACACCTTC; CDR3aa: CASSPTSEGYTF
abundance: -; v_gene: TRBV29-1; d_gene: -; j_gene: TRBJ1-2; CDR3nt: TGCAGCGCTCACCCCGGGCAGGGCTTTTTTGGAGGCTACACCTTC; CDR3aa: CSAHPGQGFFGGYTF
abundance: few; v_gene: TRBV6-1; d_gene: -; j_gene: TRBJ2-7; CDR3nt: TGTGCCAGCAGCGCAACGGGACTTTCAGGGAGCGAGCAGTACTTC; CDR3aa: CASSATGLSGSEQYF
abundance: -; v_gene: TRBV5-1; d_gene: -; j_gene: TRBJ2-7; CDR3nt: TGCGCCAGCATGGGCACAGGGAGGTACGAGCAGTACTTC; CDR3aa: CASMGTGRYEQYF
abundance: -; v_gene: TRBV30; d_gene: -; j_gene: TRBJ1-3; CDR3nt: TGTGCCTGGAGGACCTCCCCGGGCTCTGGAAACACCATATATTTT; CDR3aa: CAWRTSPGSGNTIYF
abundance: -; v_gene: TRBV10-2; d_gene: TRBD2; j_gene: TRBJ2-7; CDR3nt: TGCGCCAGCAGTCTTAGCGGGAGAAGCTACGAGCAGTACTTC; CDR3aa: CASSLSGRSYEQYF
abundance: -; v_gene: TRBV28; d_gene: TRBD1; j_gene: TRBJ2-5; CDR3nt: TGTGCCAGCAGTTTAGTAGGACAGGGGCTTCAAGAGACCCAGTACTTC; CDR3aa: CASSLVGQGLQETQYF